One and the same sample provided the 5 T cell receptor beta chains below, sequenced in a study of beta chain features in type 1 diabetes. Expressed TCRB transcripts were sequenced, since all the RNA that had been isolated was reverse transcribed. Produced via immunoSEQ multiplex PCR; TCRdb's table is partial and in-frame only. The repertoire holds hundreds of thousands of clones, with around 15% as singletons. The sample taken for sequencing was naive CD4+ T cells from blood. The receptors were sampled from a man aged 18-30 years in good health.

The chain has TRBV5-6 and TRBJ2-7; unclear D gene. The CDR3 runs to 11 residues. Germline assignment: CDR1 SGHDT and CDR2 YYEEEE. Trimming took 0 bases from V and 7 from J, leaving 5 bases between them. CDR3 amino acids: CASSLVREQYF. CDR3 sequence (DNA): TGTGCCAGCAGCTTGGTGCGGGAGCAGTACTTC.

The chain combines TRBV27 with TRBJ1-5; 10 nucleotides align to TRBD1. This CDR3 has 16 amino acids. V shed 6 bases, J shed 6 bases, and the junction held 11 bases outside the gene matches. Germline values: CDR1 MNHEY, CDR2 SMNVEV (reference sequence). As DNA, the CDR3 is TGTGCCAGCAGCAACAACCGGGACAGGGGTTTTCAGCCCCAGCATTTT. Translated: CASSNNRDRGFQPQHF.

The chain is built from TRBV4-3 and TRBJ2-2; 10 bases are a match to TRBD2. The CDR3 consists of 15 residues. The junction had 1 base not matched to a gene; V was cut back by 2 bases and J by 4 bases. CDR1 is LGHNA, CDR2 YSLEER, per germline. The CDR3 spells CASSQLAGVTGELFF. The DNA of the CDR3 is TGCGCCAGCAGCCAACTAGCGGGGGTCACCGGGGAGCTGTTTTTT.

The chain has TRBV9 and TRBJ2-7, with 9 nucleotides matching TRBD2. The trim removed 0 bases at V and 3 bases at J, leaving 4 bases unmatched. In germline, CDR1 is SGDLS, CDR2 YYNGEE. CDR3 length: 15 residues. The CDR3 nucleotides read TGTGCCAGCAGCGTAGATCTAGCGGGATACTACGAGCAGTACTTC. Protein product: CASSVDLAGYYEQYF.

The rearrangement uses TRBV29-1 and TRBJ1-2; TRBD1 agrees at 7 bases. The germline V gene encodes CDR1 SQVTM and CDR2 ANQGSEA. Trimming at V came to 7 bases and at J to 6 bases, leaving 11 bases not matched to a gene. There are 13 residues in the CDR3. CDR3 sequence: CSAAGGGGDGYTF. The CDR3 DNA sequence: TGCAGCGCCGCGGGAGGGGGCGGTGATGGCTACACCTTC.